Below are 24 T cell receptor beta chains sequenced from a single sample in a study of control samples from healthy donors and cancer patients. Profiled with immunoSEQ multiplex PCR; TCRdb holds only in-frame clones, not every one. The sample consists of 120,000 to 150,000 clones, 90% to 95% of them appearing once. Material: blood. Receptor source: a man in his forties in good health.

The count of this clone is one. The chain carries TRBV6-2 or TRBV6-3 and TRBJ1-5; D is possibly TRBD1 (5 bases). CDR1 and CDR2 from the germline V gene are MNHEY and SVGEGT. CDR3 size: 14 residues. Trimming stripped 4 bases from V and 4 bases from J, with 11 bases between. The CDR3 DNA follows: TGTGCCAGCAGTTTTAGGGGATCAAATCAGCCCCAGCATTTT. Its translation is CASSFRGSNQPQHF.

This CDR3 reads CASIRGGYEQYF. The CDR3 region has the DNA TGTGCCAGCATTAGGGGCGGCTACGAGCAGTACTTC. The rearrangement joins TRBV2 to TRBJ2-7, with a weak D call TRBD1 (5 bases). The CDR3 is 12 residues long. The germline V gene encodes CDR1 SNHLY and CDR2 FYNNEI. Trimming cost V 7 bases and J 3 bases, with 10 bases left between them.

The chain combines TRBV9 with TRBJ1-1, with D possibly TRBD1 on 6 matching bases. The CDR3 has 13 amino acids. The germline CDR1 and CDR2 sequences are SGDLS and YYNGEE. Trimming removed 3 bases from V and 1 base from J, with 7 bases in between. The DNA for the CDR3 is TGTGCCAGCAGCGGACAGGAGAACACTGAAGCTTTCTTT. Encoded protein: CASSGQENTEAFF.

In nucleotides, the CDR3 is TGTGCCAGCAGTTTCGCGGAGTACGAGCAGTACTTC. Translated: CASSFAEYEQYF. The V and J genes are TRBV28 and TRBJ2-7; D remains ambiguous. The CDR3 loop spans 12 amino acids. Germline V gives CDR1 MDHEN, CDR2 SYDVKM. The V and J ends lost 3 bases and 4 bases respectively, with 7 bases between them.

The J gene is TRBJ2-3, the V gene TRBV6-5, with TRBD2 as a possible D gene (6 bases). The germline V and J ends were trimmed by 6 bases and 6 bases, with 13 bases remaining between them. CDR1 and CDR2 (germline): MNHEY, SVGAGI. This CDR3 spans 13 amino acids. In DNA, the CDR3 is TGTGCCAGCAGCGGGACTCCTACCGATACGCAGTATTTT. Amino acids: CASSGTPTDTQYF.

The CDR3 bases are TGTGCCAGCAGCCAAAAGGGGGGCGAGCAGTACTTC. Translated: CASSQKGGEQYF. The chain is built from TRBV3-1 (or the pseudogene TRBV3-2) and TRBJ2-7, with D perhaps being TRBD1 or TRBD2 (6 bases each). This CDR3 spans 12 amino acids. Germline lookup yields CDR1 LGHDT and CDR2 YNNKEL (reference sequence). The germline V and J ends were trimmed by 2 bases and 6 bases, with 8 bases remaining between them.

The chain links TRBV9 to TRBJ2-7, with no clear D. Germline CDR1 reads SGDLS; CDR2 reads YYNGEE. The CDR3 runs to 14 residues. V was pared by 0 bases and J by 0 bases, with 7 bases between. CDR3 residues: CASSVGSYSYEQYF. The CDR3 DNA follows: TGTGCCAGCAGCGTAGGTAGTTACTCCTACGAGCAGTACTTC. Full variable domain (remainder filled in from reference TRBV9 and TRBJ2-7): DSGVTQTPKHLITATGQRVTLRCSPRSGDLSVYWYQQSLDQGLQFLIQYYNGEERAKGNILERFSAQQFPDLHSELNLSSLELGDSALYFCASSVGSYSYEQYFGPGTRLTVT.

The chain couples TRBV27 to TRBJ1-1; D is undetermined. This CDR3 region has 13 residues. Trimming stripped 5 bases from V and 0 bases from J, with 7 bases between. The germline gives CDR1 MNHEY, CDR2 SMNVEV (reference sequence). CDR3 region: CASSNVLNTEAFF. In DNA form, the CDR3 reads TGTGCCAGCAGTAACGTTCTGAACACTGAAGCTTTCTTT.

This chain connects TRBV19 to TRBJ2-7; D gene uncertain. V lost 2 bases to trimming and J lost 0 bases, with 5 bases between them. Germline-derived CDR1 and CDR2 are LNHDA and SQIVND (reference sequence). The length of the CDR3 is 13 residues. The chain's CDR3 is CASSIRVSYEQYF. CDR3 sequence (DNA): TGTGCCAGTAGTATAAGAGTCTCCTACGAGCAGTACTTC.

The chain carries TRBV21-1 and TRBJ1-5. TRBV21-1 is a pseudogene segment. This CDR3 has 16 residues. The CDR3 reads CASSKQEGQGCQPQHF. For the CDR3, the DNA is TGTGCCAGCAGCAAACAGGAGGGGCAGGGGTGCCAGCCCCAGCATTTT.

This rearrangement joins TRBV7-2 to TRBJ1-4; 10 bases are shared with TRBD1. The CDR3 contains 16 residues. In germline, CDR1 is SGHTA, CDR2 FQGNSA. The J segment lost 4 bases and the V segment lost 5 bases, leaving 7 bases of the junction unmatched. The CDR3 region has the DNA TGTGCCAGCAGCCTGGTCCGGACAGGGGGTAATGAAAAACTGTTTTTT. Residues: CASSLVRTGGNEKLFF.

The V call is TRBV3-1 (or the pseudogene TRBV3-2), the J call TRBJ2-7, with 7 bases lining up with TRBD2. Germline lookup yields CDR1 LGHDT and CDR2 YNNKEL (reference sequence). Losses at the gene ends were 2 bases for V and 1 base for J; bases not matched to a gene: 11. This CDR3 contains 17 residues. The CDR3 region has the DNA TGTGCCAGCAGCCAATTCCTTGGTAGCGGGCAGTCCTACGAGCAGTACTTC. Its protein is CASSQFLGSGQSYEQYF.

The chain couples TRBV3-1 (or the pseudogene TRBV3-2) to TRBJ2-2; tentatively, D is TRBD2 (6 bases). The CDR3 is 16 residues long. Germline lookup yields CDR1 LGHDT and CDR2 YNNKEL (reference sequence). The V gene lost 1 base and the J gene lost 1 base, with 10 bases spanning the gap. The CDR3 is CASSQVSGLNTGELFF. Written as DNA, the CDR3 is TGTGCCAGCAGCCAAGTGAGCGGGTTGAACACCGGGGAGCTGTTTTTT.

The V call is TRBV6-5, the J call TRBJ2-5; 9 bases fit TRBD1. The CDR3 length is 15 residues. The V gene end was trimmed by 9 bases and the J gene end by 3 bases; junction bases not matched to a gene: 11. Germline V gene sequence: CDR1 MNHEY, CDR2 SVGAGI. The CDR3 DNA follows: TGTGCCAGTAACTCATTCGGGACAGGGAAAGAGACCCAGTACTTC. Its translation: CASNSFGTGKETQYF.

The chain links TRBV5-4 to TRBJ1-2; 8 nucleotides line up with TRBD1. The V segment lost 3 bases and the J segment 5 bases; nucleotides outside the gene matches: 6. The CDR3 runs to 14 residues. From germline, CDR1 is SGHNT and CDR2 YYREEE (reference sequence). The CDR3 reads CASSSGQGAYGYTF. In nucleotides, the CDR3 is TGTGCCAGCAGCTCTGGACAGGGCGCTTATGGCTACACCTTC.

The chain uses TRBV12-3 or TRBV12-4 and TRBJ1-1; D is ambiguous. The CDR3 contains 13 residues. Trimming removed 5 bases at V and 0 bases at J, with 7 bases between. CDR3 bases: TGTGCCAGCAGTGCGGGTCTGAACACTGAAGCTTTCTTT. Protein sequence: CASSAGLNTEAFF.

The V call is TRBV18, the J call TRBJ1-2; D unclear. The CDR3 sequence is 13 residues long. CDR1 KGHSH and CDR2 LQKENI come from the germline V gene. Trimming removed 3 bases from V and 4 bases from J, with 9 bases in between. The CDR3 DNA follows: TGTGCCAGCTCACCGGACGGTTCCTATGGCTACACCTTC. This sequence encodes CASSPDGSYGYTF.

The chain carries TRBV4-1 and TRBJ1-5; tentative D call: TRBD1 (5 bases). Germline V lookup: CDR1 MGHRA, CDR2 YSYEKL. V was cut by 0 bases and J by 10 bases, with 16 bases left in between. This CDR3 is built from 15 residues. The CDR3 sequence: CASSQDWGSLSPQHF. CDR3 coding DNA: TGCGCCAGCAGCCAAGATTGGGGGTCCCTGAGTCCCCAGCATTTT.

J is TRBJ1-1 and V is TRBV30, with 10 bases identical to TRBD1. The germline CDR1 and CDR2 sequences are GTSNPN and SVGIG (reference sequence). With V trimmed by 3 bases and J by 3 bases, 4 bases remained unmatched. The CDR3 length is 14 residues. The chain's CDR3 is CAWRETGGDTEAFF. DNA of the CDR3: TGTGCCTGGAGAGAGACAGGGGGCGACACTGAAGCTTTCTTT. The whole variable domain, filled in from reference TRBV30 and TRBJ1-1, reads SQTIHQWPATLVQPVGSPLSLECTVEGTSNPNLYWYRQAAGRGLQLLFYSVGIGQISSEVPQNLSASRPQDRQFILSSKKLLLSDSGFYLCAWRETGGDTEAFFGQGTRLTVV.

In nucleotides, the CDR3 is TGTGCCAGCAGATCTACTAGCGGGAGTAGGGAGACCCAGTACTTC. It encodes CASRSTSGSRETQYF. The V gene is TRBV27, the J gene TRBJ2-5, with 11 bases fitting TRBD2. The CDR3 covers 15 residues. The germline V gene has CDR1 MNHEY and CDR2 SMNVEV (reference sequence). V lost 6 bases, J lost 5 bases, and 8 bases stayed unmatched.

The chain combines TRBV10-1 with TRBJ2-2; a weak D match, TRBD2 (6 bases). V dropped 0 bases and J dropped 0 bases, with 14 bases sitting between them. Per germline, CDR1 WNHNN and CDR2 SYGVQD (reference sequence). This CDR3 has 18 amino acids. The CDR3 coding sequence is TGCGCCAGCAGTGAGTCGAAGGGCAGCGGGTCGAACACCGGGGAGCTGTTTTTT. Translated, it gives CASSESKGSGSNTGELFF.

This clone was seen just once. The V gene is TRBV6-1, the J gene TRBJ2-1; the match to TRBD2 covers 8 bases. With 4 bases clipped from V and 4 bases from J, the junction kept 9 bases outside the gene matches. CDR3 length equals 16 residues. Per the germline V gene, CDR1 is MNHNS and CDR2 is SASEGT. The CDR3: CASSATSGRVYNEQFF. CDR3 coding DNA: TGTGCCAGCAGTGCCACTAGCGGTCGGGTTTACAATGAGCAGTTCTTC.

CDR3 residues: CASSEDRGRAHEQYF. In DNA form, the CDR3 reads TGCGCCAGCAGCGAAGACAGGGGGCGCGCCCACGAGCAGTACTTC. This chain joins TRBV5-1 and TRBJ2-7; 10 bases are shared with TRBD1. The CDR3 sequence is 15 residues long. V dropped 4 bases and J dropped 5; count of bases not matched to a gene: 9. Germline V gene lookup returns CDR1 SGHRS and CDR2 YFSETQ.

This chain joins TRBV28 and TRBJ1-2, with no clear D. The germline gives CDR1 MDHEN, CDR2 SYDVKM. Trimming pared 5 bases from V and 4 bases from J, leaving 8 bases between. This CDR3 has 12 amino acids. Here the CDR3 reads CASSRAPYGYTF. The CDR3 nucleotides read TGTGCCAGCAGTCGCGCCCCCTATGGCTACACCTTC.